This T cell receptor (beta chain) was observed in a study of blood T cell repertoires in COVID-19. The overall study: PBMCs, B-cell-depleted T cells, or T cells were the source of the cDNA or gDNA that made up the material.

Using immunoSEQ multiplex PCR, the repertoire was profiled, and TCRdb retains in-frame clones only, with some absent. The sample lists tens of thousands of clones, 74% seen once, with roughly 3.9% in the top ten. This clone was observed once. This CDR3 is built from 14 residues. The ends were cut back, 2 bases at V and 3 bases at J, with 10 bases in the middle. CDR1 is SGHVS and CDR2 is FQNEAQ in the germline V gene. The chain couples TRBV7-8 to TRBJ1-1; the D is unclear. The specimen was peripheral blood. This TCR came from a man in his sixties or seventies with COVID-19, enrolled during active disease. The CDR3 protein is CASSLTETYTEAFF. DNA of the CDR3: TGTGCCAGCAGCTTAACCGAGACTTACACTGAAGCTTTCTTT.